A selection of T cell receptor beta chains follows, all from one sample in a study of blood T cell repertoires in COVID-19. The data were produced by immunoSEQ multiplex PCR, yet TCRdb's version contains in-frame clones alone and is incomplete. The sample carries around 200,000 clones, 80% recorded once. Sequenced sample: PBMCs or T cells enriched from blood (not recorded which). The receptors derive from a woman aged 40 to 50 with acute COVID-19. Each CDR3 is given with its conserved first and last residue. The D gene is left open where the match is weak. Only part of the rows carry a size: once, few, many, or a class if the clone is expanded.

clone size: -; D gene: -; V gene: TRBV30; J gene: TRBJ1-2; CDR3 protein: CASRSGRAGALYGYTF; CDR3 DNA: TGTGCCTCGCGCTCGGGTAGGGCAGGGGCCCTCTATGGCTACACCTTC
clone size: -; D gene: -; V gene: TRBV6-2/TRBV6-3; J gene: TRBJ2-3; CDR3 protein: CASSRRADTQYF; CDR3 DNA: TGTGCCAGCAGTCGGCGGGCGGATACGCAGTATTTT
clone size: -; D gene: TRBD2; V gene: TRBV19; J gene: TRBJ2-2; CDR3 protein: CASRPAGGPITGELFF; CDR3 DNA: TGTGCCAGTAGGCCGGCGGGGGGGCCGATCACCGGGGAGCTGTTTTTT
clone size: -; D gene: -; V gene: TRBV6-4; J gene: TRBJ1-6; CDR3 protein: CASSPMAGYNSPLHF; CDR3 DNA: TGTGCCAGCAGCCCTATGGCAGGTTATAATTCACCCCTCCACTTT
clone size: -; D gene: -; V gene: TRBV7-2; J gene: TRBJ1-5; CDR3 protein: CASSLTDSNQPQHF; CDR3 DNA: TGTGCCAGCAGCTTAACAGATAGCAATCAGCCCCAGCATTTT
clone size: -; D gene: TRBD1; V gene: TRBV3-1/TRBV3-2; J gene: TRBJ1-5; CDR3 protein: CASTQSRGTNQPQHF; CDR3 DNA: TGTGCCAGCACGCAATCCAGGGGGACCAATCAGCCCCAGCATTTT
clone size: -; D gene: TRBD2; V gene: TRBV5-1; J gene: TRBJ2-5; CDR3 protein: CASSFGAGGGGETQYF; CDR3 DNA: TGCGCCAGCAGCTTCGGCGCGGGAGGTGGGGGGGAGACCCAGTACTTC
clone size: few; D gene: TRBD1; V gene: TRBV5-1; J gene: TRBJ1-1; CDR3 protein: CASSRTGETEAFF; CDR3 DNA: TGCGCCAGCAGCAGGACAGGGGAAACTGAAGCTTTCTTT
clone size: -; D gene: -; V gene: TRBV9; J gene: TRBJ1-3; CDR3 protein: CASSPPGGGGNTIYF; CDR3 DNA: TGTGCCAGCAGCCCCCCGGGGGGAGGGGGAAACACCATATATTTT
clone size: -; D gene: TRBD1; V gene: TRBV19; J gene: TRBJ1-5; CDR3 protein: CASSILAGGSNQPQHF; CDR3 DNA: TGTGCCAGTAGTATCCTCGCAGGGGGTAGCAATCAGCCCCAGCATTTT
clone size: -; D gene: -; V gene: TRBV30; J gene: TRBJ2-7; CDR3 protein: CACTPGTDYEQYF; CDR3 DNA: TGTGCCTGCACCCCAGGGACTGACTACGAGCAGTACTTC
clone size: -; D gene: -; V gene: TRBV2; J gene: TRBJ1-4; CDR3 protein: CASSPGKYGEKLFF; CDR3 DNA: TGTGCCAGCAGCCCGGGGAAGTATGGCGAAAAACTGTTTTTT
clone size: -; D gene: TRBD2; V gene: TRBV3-1/TRBV3-2; J gene: TRBJ2-7; CDR3 protein: CASSQDRGSGHTYEQYF; CDR3 DNA: TGTGCCAGCAGCCAAGATAGAGGTAGCGGGCATACCTACGAGCAGTACTTC
clone size: many; D gene: -; V gene: TRBV2; J gene: TRBJ2-1; CDR3 protein: CASERTPGNEQFF; CDR3 DNA: TGTGCCAGTGAGCGGACCCCCGGGAATGAGCAGTTCTTC
clone size: -; D gene: TRBD1; V gene: TRBV12-3/TRBV12-4; J gene: TRBJ2-5; CDR3 protein: CASSWTGQETQYF; CDR3 DNA: TGTGCCAGCAGTTGGACAGGTCAAGAGACCCAGTACTTC
clone size: -; D gene: TRBD1; V gene: TRBV7-2; J gene: TRBJ1-5; CDR3 protein: CASSPRTGDSNQPQHF; CDR3 DNA: TGTGCCAGCAGCCCTCGGACAGGGGATAGCAATCAGCCCCAGCATTTT
clone size: once; D gene: TRBD2; V gene: TRBV24-1; J gene: TRBJ2-7; CDR3 protein: CATSDFLRGSFLLYEQYF; CDR3 DNA: TGTGCCACCAGTGATTTCTTGCGGGGGTCTTTCCTCTTGTACGAGCAGTACTTC
clone size: -; D gene: TRBD1; V gene: TRBV7-9; J gene: TRBJ1-1; CDR3 protein: CASRMTGETFF; CDR3 DNA: TGTGCCAGCAGAATGACAGGGGAAACTTTCTTT
clone size: -; D gene: -; V gene: TRBV5-4; J gene: TRBJ1-3; CDR3 protein: CASSLEAARNTIYF; CDR3 DNA: TGTGCCAGCAGCTTGGAGGCGGCGCGAAACACCATATATTTT
clone size: -; D gene: TRBD1; V gene: TRBV30; J gene: TRBJ1-1; CDR3 protein: CARDSDNTEAFF; CDR3 DNA: TGTGCCAGGGACAGCGATAACACTGAAGCTTTCTTT
clone size: few; D gene: -; V gene: TRBV29-1; J gene: TRBJ1-1; CDR3 protein: CSVRTGKNTEAFF; CDR3 DNA: TGCAGCGTCCGGACGGGAAAGAACACTGAAGCTTTCTTT
clone size: -; D gene: TRBD2; V gene: TRBV19; J gene: TRBJ2-1; CDR3 protein: CASQTSGPYNEQFF; CDR3 DNA: TGTGCCAGCCAGACTAGCGGGCCTTACAATGAGCAGTTCTTC
clone size: few; D gene: TRBD1; V gene: TRBV28; J gene: TRBJ1-2; CDR3 protein: CASSLLGGQGEGYTF; CDR3 DNA: TGTGCCAGCAGTTTACTTGGGGGACAGGGGGAAGGCTACACCTTC
clone size: -; D gene: -; V gene: TRBV7-2; J gene: TRBJ2-7; CDR3 protein: CASSSRGSLTSEGYF; CDR3 DNA: TGTGCCAGCAGCTCAAGAGGCTCATTGACTTCCGAGGGGTACTTC
clone size: -; D gene: TRBD1; V gene: TRBV19; J gene: TRBJ1-4; CDR3 protein: CASTNPFVAGGSEKLFF; CDR3 DNA: TGTGCCAGTACCAACCCGTTCGTGGCAGGGGGATCCGAAAAACTGTTTTTT
clone size: -; D gene: TRBD1; V gene: TRBV29-1; J gene: TRBJ1-2; CDR3 protein: CSAGDRATGYTF; CDR3 DNA: TGCAGCGCCGGGGACAGGGCTACAGGCTACACCTTC
clone size: -; D gene: -; V gene: TRBV20-1; J gene: TRBJ1-2; CDR3 protein: CSTWADGYTF; CDR3 DNA: TGCAGTACGTGGGCCGATGGCTACACCTTC
clone size: once; D gene: TRBD2; V gene: TRBV6-2/TRBV6-3; J gene: TRBJ2-3; CDR3 protein: CASSYAGTNTDTQYF; CDR3 DNA: TGTGCCAGCAGTTACGCCGGGACTAACACAGATACGCAGTATTTT
clone size: -; D gene: TRBD2; V gene: TRBV27; J gene: TRBJ2-7; CDR3 protein: CASSLIGLAAYEQYF; CDR3 DNA: TGTGCCAGCAGTTTAATTGGACTAGCGGCCTACGAGCAGTACTTC
clone size: -; D gene: -; V gene: TRBV10-2; J gene: TRBJ1-1; CDR3 protein: CASSARVGKRGNTEAFF; CDR3 DNA: TGCGCCAGCAGTGCCCGGGTAGGCAAACGGGGGAACACTGAAGCTTTCTTT
clone size: -; D gene: TRBD1; V gene: TRBV28; J gene: TRBJ2-7; CDR3 protein: CASSLLQGASEQYF; CDR3 DNA: TGTGCCAGCAGTTTATTACAGGGGGCCAGCGAGCAGTACTTC
clone size: -; D gene: TRBD1; V gene: TRBV5-1; J gene: TRBJ1-1; CDR3 protein: CASSPGQGLNTEAFF; CDR3 DNA: TGCGCCAGCAGCCCCGGACAGGGACTGAACACTGAAGCTTTCTTT
clone size: -; D gene: TRBD1; V gene: TRBV28; J gene: TRBJ1-4; CDR3 protein: CASSSQGQGRANEKLFF; CDR3 DNA: TGTGCCAGCAGTTCCCAGGGACAGGGTCGGGCTAATGAAAAACTGTTTTTT
clone size: -; D gene: TRBD1; V gene: TRBV5-5; J gene: TRBJ2-4; CDR3 protein: CASSSGQGLGKNIQYF; CDR3 DNA: TGTGCCAGCAGCTCTGGACAGGGTTTAGGCAAAAACATTCAGTACTTC
clone size: -; D gene: -; V gene: TRBV28; J gene: TRBJ2-4; CDR3 protein: CASSLAGEGENIQYF; CDR3 DNA: TGTGCCAGCAGTTTGGCGGGAGAGGGGGAAAACATTCAGTACTTC
clone size: -; D gene: TRBD2; V gene: TRBV6-2/TRBV6-3; J gene: TRBJ2-3; CDR3 protein: CASSSSGGPRYTQYF; CDR3 DNA: TGTGCCAGCAGTTCTAGCGGGGGCCCCAGGTATACGCAGTATTTT
clone size: -; D gene: TRBD1; V gene: TRBV5-5; J gene: TRBJ1-5; CDR3 protein: CASSLGGQVNQPQHF; CDR3 DNA: TGTGCCAGCAGCTTGGGGGGACAGGTCAATCAGCCCCAGCATTTT
clone size: -; D gene: TRBD1; V gene: TRBV5-1; J gene: TRBJ2-1; CDR3 protein: CASSFGTGGPYNEQFF; CDR3 DNA: TGCGCCAGCAGCTTTGGGACAGGGGGCCCCTACAATGAGCAGTTCTTC
clone size: -; D gene: -; V gene: TRBV28; J gene: TRBJ1-5; CDR3 protein: CASSLRIQPQHF; CDR3 DNA: TGTGCCAGCAGCTTACGTATTCAGCCCCAGCATTTT
clone size: -; D gene: -; V gene: TRBV10-3; J gene: TRBJ1-4; CDR3 protein: CAIRGETGEKLFF; CDR3 DNA: TGTGCCATCAGGGGGGAGACAGGTGAAAAACTGTTTTTT
clone size: -; D gene: TRBD2; V gene: TRBV18; J gene: TRBJ2-7; CDR3 protein: CASSLGGEGTAYEQYF; CDR3 DNA: TGTGCCAGCTCCCTCGGCGGGGAGGGGACGGCCTACGAGCAGTACTTC
clone size: -; D gene: -; V gene: TRBV9; J gene: TRBJ2-5; CDR3 protein: CASSGGMSQYF; CDR3 DNA: TGTGCCAGCAGCGGCGGCATGTCCCAGTACTTC
clone size: -; D gene: TRBD2; V gene: TRBV30; J gene: TRBJ2-2; CDR3 protein: CARSSSGGPTGELFF; CDR3 DNA: TGTGCCCGGAGTTCTAGCGGGGGGCCCACCGGGGAGCTGTTTTTT
clone size: -; D gene: -; V gene: TRBV21-1; J gene: TRBJ2-7; CDR3 protein: CASTFLGLGYF; CDR3 DNA: TGTGCCAGCACCTTCCTCGGGTTGGGGTACTTC
clone size: once; D gene: -; V gene: TRBV6-6; J gene: TRBJ1-5; CDR3 protein: CASSYVGEDQPQHF; CDR3 DNA: TGTGCCAGCAGTTACGTAGGGGAAGATCAGCCCCAGCATTTT